The text below deals with one TCR beta chain. The data are from a study of control samples from healthy donors and cancer patients. Method: immunoSEQ multiplex PCR; TCRdb's copy keeps in-frame clones and lacks some. The sample has approximately 140,000 clones, roughly 92% seen once. Germline V lookup: CDR1 WSHSY, CDR2 SAAADI. The CDR3 covers 15 residues. Trimming removed 5 bases from V and 4 bases from J; junction bases left unmatched: 10. The chain recombines TRBV10-2 with TRBJ1-1; 7 bases match TRBD1. The material sequenced was blood. This clonotype was obtained from a man aged 40-49 years in good health. CDR3 bases: TGCGCCAGCAGTTACCCCGACAGGGCGGGCACTGAAGCTTTCTTT. Its protein product is CASSYPDRAGTEAFF.